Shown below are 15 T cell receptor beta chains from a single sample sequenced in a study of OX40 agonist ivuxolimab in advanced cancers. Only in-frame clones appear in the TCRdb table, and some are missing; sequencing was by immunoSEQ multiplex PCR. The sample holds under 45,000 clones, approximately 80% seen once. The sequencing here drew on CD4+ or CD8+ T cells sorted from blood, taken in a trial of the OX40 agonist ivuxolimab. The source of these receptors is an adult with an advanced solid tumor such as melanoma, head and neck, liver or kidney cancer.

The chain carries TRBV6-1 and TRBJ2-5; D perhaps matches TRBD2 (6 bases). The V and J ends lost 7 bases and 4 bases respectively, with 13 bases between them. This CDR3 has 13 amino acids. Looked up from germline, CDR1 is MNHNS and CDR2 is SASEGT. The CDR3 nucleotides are TGTGCCAGCAATCATGTCGGGGGAGAGACCCAGTACTTC. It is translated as CASNHVGGETQYF.

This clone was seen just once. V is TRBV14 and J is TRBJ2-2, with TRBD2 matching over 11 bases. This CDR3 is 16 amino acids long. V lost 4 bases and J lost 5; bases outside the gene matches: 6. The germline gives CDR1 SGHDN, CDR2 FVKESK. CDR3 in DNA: TGTGCCAGCAGCCTTCTGACTAGCGGGGCGACCGGGGAGCTGTTTTTT. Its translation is CASSLLTSGATGELFF.

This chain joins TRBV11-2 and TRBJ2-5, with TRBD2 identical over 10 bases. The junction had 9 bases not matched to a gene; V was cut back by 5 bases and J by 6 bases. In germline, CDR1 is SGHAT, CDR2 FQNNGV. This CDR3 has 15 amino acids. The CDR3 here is CASSPVAGGPKTQYF. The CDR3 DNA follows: TGTGCCAGCAGCCCCGTAGCGGGGGGTCCGAAGACCCAGTACTTC.

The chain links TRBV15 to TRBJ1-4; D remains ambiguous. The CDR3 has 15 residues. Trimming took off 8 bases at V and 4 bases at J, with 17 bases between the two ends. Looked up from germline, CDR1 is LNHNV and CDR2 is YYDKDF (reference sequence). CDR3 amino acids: CATQAGGSGNEKLFF. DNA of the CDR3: TGTGCCACCCAAGCTGGAGGCAGCGGTAATGAAAAACTGTTTTTT.

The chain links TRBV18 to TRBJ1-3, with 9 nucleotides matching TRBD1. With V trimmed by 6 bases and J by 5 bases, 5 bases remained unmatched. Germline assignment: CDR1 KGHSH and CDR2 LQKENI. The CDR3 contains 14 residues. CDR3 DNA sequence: TGTGCCAGCTCGCAGGACAGGGGAAGAAACACCATATATTTT. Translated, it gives CASSQDRGRNTIYF.

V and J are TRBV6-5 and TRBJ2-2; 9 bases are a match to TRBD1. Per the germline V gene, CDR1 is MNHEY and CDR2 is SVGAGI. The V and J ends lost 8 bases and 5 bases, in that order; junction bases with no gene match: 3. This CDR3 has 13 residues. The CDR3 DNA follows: TGTGCCAGCGGACAGGGGACAACCGGGGAGCTGTTTTTT. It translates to CASGQGTTGELFF.

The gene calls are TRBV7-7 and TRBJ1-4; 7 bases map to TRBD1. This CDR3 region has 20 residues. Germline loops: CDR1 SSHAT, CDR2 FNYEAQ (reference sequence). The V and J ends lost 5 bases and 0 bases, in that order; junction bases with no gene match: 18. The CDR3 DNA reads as TGTGCCAGCAGCCCGGTGTGGGGCCGACAGGGAGATGCAACTAATGAAAAACTGTTTTTT. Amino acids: CASSPVWGRQGDATNEKLFF.

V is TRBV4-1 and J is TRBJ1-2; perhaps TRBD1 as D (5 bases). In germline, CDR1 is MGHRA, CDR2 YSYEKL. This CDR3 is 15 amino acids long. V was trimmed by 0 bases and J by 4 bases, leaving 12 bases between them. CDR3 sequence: CASSQDSGDVYGYTF. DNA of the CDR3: TGCGCCAGCAGCCAAGATTCGGGGGACGTCTATGGCTACACCTTC.

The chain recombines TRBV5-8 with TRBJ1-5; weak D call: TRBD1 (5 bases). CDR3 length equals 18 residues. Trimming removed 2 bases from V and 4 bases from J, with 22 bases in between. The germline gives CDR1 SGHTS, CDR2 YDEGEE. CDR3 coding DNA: TGTGCCAGCAGCTTTGCCGGGACGTCAACACTTGCTAATCAGCCCCAGCATTTT. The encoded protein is CASSFAGTSTLANQPQHF.

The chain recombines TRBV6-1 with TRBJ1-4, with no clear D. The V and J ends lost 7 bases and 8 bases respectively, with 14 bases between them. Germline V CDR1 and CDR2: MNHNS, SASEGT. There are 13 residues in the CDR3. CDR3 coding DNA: TGTGCCAGCACGGTCAAAATAGGAGAAAAACTGTTTTTT. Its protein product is CASTVKIGEKLFF.

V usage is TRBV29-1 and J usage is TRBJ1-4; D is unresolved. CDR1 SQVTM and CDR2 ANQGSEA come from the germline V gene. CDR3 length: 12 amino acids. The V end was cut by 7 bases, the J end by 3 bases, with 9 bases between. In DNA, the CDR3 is TGCAGCGCCGTTGGGCCTAATGAAAAACTGTTTTTT. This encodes CSAVGPNEKLFF.

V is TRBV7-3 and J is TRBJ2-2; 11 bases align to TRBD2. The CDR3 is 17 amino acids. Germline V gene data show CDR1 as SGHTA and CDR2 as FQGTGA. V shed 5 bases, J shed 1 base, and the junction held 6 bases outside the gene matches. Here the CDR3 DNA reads TGTGCCAGCAGCCTACTAGCGGGAGAGGGGAACACCGGGGAGCTGTTTTTT. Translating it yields CASSLLAGEGNTGELFF.

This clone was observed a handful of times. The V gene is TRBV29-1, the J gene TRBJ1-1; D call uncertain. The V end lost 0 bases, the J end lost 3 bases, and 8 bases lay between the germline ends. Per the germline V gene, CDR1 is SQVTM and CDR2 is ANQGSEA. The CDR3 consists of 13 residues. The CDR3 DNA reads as TGCAGCGTTGAAGAAGTGAAGTACACTGAAGCTTTCTTT. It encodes CSVEEVKYTEAFF.

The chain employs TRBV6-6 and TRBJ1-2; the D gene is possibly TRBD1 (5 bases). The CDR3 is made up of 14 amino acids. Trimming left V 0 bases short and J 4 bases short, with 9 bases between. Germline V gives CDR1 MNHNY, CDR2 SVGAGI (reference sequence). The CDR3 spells CASSYSQGPYGYTF. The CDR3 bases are TGTGCCAGCAGTTACTCCCAGGGCCCCTATGGCTACACCTTC.

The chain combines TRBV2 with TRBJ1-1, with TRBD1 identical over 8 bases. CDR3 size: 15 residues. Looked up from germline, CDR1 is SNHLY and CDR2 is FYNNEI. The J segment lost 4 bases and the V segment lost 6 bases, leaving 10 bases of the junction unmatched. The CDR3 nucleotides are TGTGCCAGCAGGGCCCTAGGACAGGGAGCCACTGAAGCTTTCTTT. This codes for CASRALGQGATEAFF. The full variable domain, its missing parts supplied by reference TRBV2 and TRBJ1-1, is EPEVTQTPSHQVTQMGQEVILRCVPISNHLYFYWYRQILGQKVEFLVSFYNNEISEKSEIFDDQFSVERPDGSNFTLKIRSTKLEDSAMYFCASRALGQGATEAFFGQGTRLTVV.